One sample yielded the 23 T cell receptor beta chains listed below, sequenced in a study of blood T cell repertoires in COVID-19. Sequencing was performed with immunoSEQ multiplex PCR; in TCRdb, only in-frame clones are kept and a portion is missing. The table has about 200,000 clones, 85% seen once; the top ten hold 4% to 5%. Sequences were obtained from peripheral blood. These receptor sequences come from a woman of 80 years or more with acute or convalescent COVID-19.

A note on this clone: The sample has other DNA sequences that encode this CDR3 too. The chain has TRBV5-1 and TRBJ1-1; D uncertain. Deletions cut 1 base from V and 3 bases from J, with 4 bases between. The CDR3 runs 12 residues. Germline loops: CDR1 SGHRS, CDR2 YFSETQ. The CDR3 loop reads CASSLTDTEAFF. The CDR3 coding sequence is TGCGCCAGCAGCTTGACAGACACTGAAGCTTTCTTT.

V usage is TRBV25-1 and J usage is TRBJ2-3; 8 bases are a match to TRBD1. From germline, CDR1 is MGHDK and CDR2 SYGVNS. CDR3 length equals 16 residues. The V segment lost 4 bases and the J segment 3 bases; nucleotides outside the gene matches: 9. CDR3 in DNA: TGTGCCAGCAGTGCTTCCCCGGGACAGGCTACAGATACGCAGTATTTT. Translated: CASSASPGQATDTQYF.

The chain links TRBV7-2 to TRBJ2-1; possible D gene TRBD2, 6 bases. CDR1 and CDR2 (germline): SGHTA, FQGNSA. The CDR3 loop spans 16 amino acids. V lost 0 bases, J lost 1 base, and 10 bases lay in between. The chain's CDR3 is CASSLAAAGSYNEQFF. Written as DNA, the CDR3 is TGTGCCAGCAGCTTAGCTGCGGCGGGATCCTACAATGAGCAGTTCTTC.

The V and J genes are TRBV3-1 (or the pseudogene TRBV3-2) and TRBJ1-2, with 7 bases that match TRBD1. Germline-derived CDR1 and CDR2 are LGHDT and YNNKEL (reference sequence). Trimming at V came to 1 base and at J to 0 bases, leaving 2 bases not matched to a gene. There are 15 residues in the CDR3. The CDR3 sequence: CASSQGDSSNYGYTF. The DNA of the CDR3 is TGTGCCAGCAGCCAAGGGGACAGCTCTAACTATGGCTACACCTTC.

The chain couples TRBV6-5 to TRBJ1-1; 8 bases fit TRBD1. The CDR3 length is 14 residues. The V gene's germline CDR1 is MNHEY and CDR2 SVGAGI. Trimming cost V 11 bases and J 4 bases; bases outside gene matches: 12. CDR3 residues: CAVISDRVITEAFF. The DNA of the CDR3 is TGTGCCGTAATATCGGACAGGGTTATCACTGAAGCTTTCTTT.

The rearrangement joins TRBV6-5 to TRBJ2-3; the match to TRBD1 covers 7 bases. The CDR3 is 15 amino acids. Germline CDR1 MNHEY, CDR2 SVGAGI. V lost 6 bases, J lost 1 base, and 7 bases stayed unmatched. CDR3 coding DNA: TGTGCCAGCAGCAACAGGGGTTTTGGCACAGATACGCAGTATTTT. Translated, it gives CASSNRGFGTDTQYF.

V is TRBV5-6 and J is TRBJ2-3, with no clear D. CDR1 is SGHDT and CDR2 is YYEEEE in the germline V gene. This CDR3 spans 12 amino acids. Trimming shortened V by 4 bases and J by 3 bases, and 6 bases separated the two germline ends. As DNA, the CDR3 is TGTGCCAGCAGCCGTAGTACAGATACGCAGTATTTT. Amino acids: CASSRSTDTQYF.

The V call is TRBV7-2, the J call TRBJ2-3; D might be TRBD2 (5 bases). CDR1 SGHTA and CDR2 FQGNSA come from the germline V gene. There are 15 residues in the CDR3. V lost 1 base and J lost 8, with 16 bases in between. The CDR3 reads CASSLVGVGVSTQYF. The CDR3, as DNA: TGTGCCAGCAGCTTAGTGGGAGTCGGGGTTAGTACGCAGTATTTT.

The V gene is TRBV10-2, the J gene TRBJ2-3, with D perhaps matching TRBD1 (5 bases). Germline lookup yields CDR1 WSHSY and CDR2 SAAADI. There are 14 residues in the CDR3. With 0 bases removed from V and 1 base from J, the gap between germline ends came to 5 bases. CDR3 sequence reads: CASSESTGTDTQYF. DNA of the CDR3: TGCGCCAGCAGTGAGTCGACAGGCACAGATACGCAGTATTTT.

The chain uses TRBV7-9 and TRBJ2-5; 7 nucleotides align to TRBD1. In germline, CDR1 is SEHNR, CDR2 FQNEAQ (reference sequence). Trimming cost V 3 bases and J 4 bases; bases outside gene matches: 5. The CDR3 length is 14 residues. The CDR3 protein is CASSLAGGVETQYF. As DNA, the CDR3 is TGTGCCAGCAGCTTGGCAGGGGGAGTAGAGACCCAGTACTTC.

The V gene is TRBV5-1, the J gene TRBJ2-1; weak D call: TRBD1 (6 bases). The V end lost 2 bases, the J end lost 0 bases, and 12 bases lay between the germline ends. Germline lookup yields CDR1 SGHRS and CDR2 YFSETQ. The CDR3 totals 16 residues. This CDR3 is CASSLSQGPSYNEQFF. In nucleotides, the CDR3 is TGCGCCAGCAGCTTATCACAGGGACCCTCCTACAATGAGCAGTTCTTC.

With respect to this clone: The sample contains more than one DNA sequence encoding this CDR3. This rearrangement joins TRBV7-2 to TRBJ1-1, with 7 nucleotides matching TRBD1. This CDR3 has 14 residues. Germline CDR1 is SGHTA and CDR2 is FQGNSA. V trimming: 2 bases; J trimming: 2 bases; junction bases outside the gene matches: 2. CDR3 loop: CASSLSGGNTEAFF. The CDR3 DNA reads TGTGCCAGCAGCTTATCAGGGGGTAACACTGAAGCTTTCTTT.

The chain joins TRBV2 to TRBJ1-1; D is ambiguous. CDR3 size: 10 residues. Germline lookup yields CDR1 SNHLY and CDR2 FYNNEI. V gave up 6 bases and J gave up 6 bases, with 5 bases separating them. The chain's CDR3 is CASRESEAFF. DNA of the CDR3: TGTGCCAGCAGGGAGTCTGAAGCTTTCTTT.

CDR3 DNA sequence: TGTGCCAGCAGCTTAGTTGGTACCACTCCCTACGAGCAGTACTTC. Amino acid sequence: CASSLVGTTPYEQYF. V is TRBV7-2 and J is TRBJ2-7; D is unresolved. Trimming shortened V by 1 base and J by 2 bases, and 12 bases separated the two germline ends. In germline, CDR1 is SGHTA, CDR2 FQGNSA. The CDR3 runs 15 residues.

CDR3 in amino acids: CASSLRQGSSDSPLHF. CDR3 bases: TGTGCCAGTAGTCTACGACAGGGTTCTAGCGATTCACCCCTCCACTTT. The chain recombines TRBV19 with TRBJ1-6; 7 bases map to TRBD1. Losses at the gene ends were 5 bases for V and 8 bases for J; bases not matched to a gene: 12. Germline lookup yields CDR1 LNHDA and CDR2 SQIVND (reference sequence). The CDR3 is made up of 16 amino acids.

V usage is TRBV7-6 and J usage is TRBJ1-2; 7 bases match TRBD1. The CDR3 spans 15 residues. Per germline, CDR1 SGHVS and CDR2 FNYEAQ. Trimming at V came to 3 bases and at J to 5 bases, leaving 9 bases not matched to a gene. CDR3: CASSFNRGSGYGYTF. As DNA, the CDR3 is TGTGCCAGCAGCTTTAACAGGGGAAGTGGTTATGGCTACACCTTC.

The rearrangement joins TRBV29-1 to TRBJ2-3, with a tentative D call TRBD1 (5 bases). This CDR3 comprises 14 residues. V was cut by 5 bases and J by 1 base, with 13 bases left in between. Germline assignment: CDR1 SQVTM and CDR2 ANQGSEA. CDR3 DNA sequence: TGCAGCGTTTACGGCCAAGGGGGCACAGATACGCAGTATTTT. Protein sequence: CSVYGQGGTDTQYF.

This chain connects TRBV7-2 to TRBJ1-1, with D possibly matching TRBD1 (5 bases). Germline CDR1 and CDR2: SGHTA and FQGNSA. V lost 1 base and J lost 3, with 15 bases in between. The CDR3 is 16 amino acids. The CDR3 sequence: CASSLVGGREDTEAFF. The CDR3 DNA is TGTGCCAGCAGCTTAGTTGGCGGCAGGGAGGACACTGAAGCTTTCTTT.

The sample holds a few counts of this clone. The chain links TRBV20-1 to TRBJ1-1; 7 nucleotides align to TRBD1. This CDR3 is built from 12 residues. The V gene end was trimmed by 3 bases and the J gene end by 5 bases; junction bases not matched to a gene: 3. The germline V gene has CDR1 DFQATT and CDR2 SNEGSKA (reference sequence). Here the CDR3 DNA reads TGCAGTGCTAGTATGACAGGGACTGAAGCTTTCTTT. Protein sequence: CSASMTGTEAFF.

This clone has a handful of counts. This sequence joins TRBV5-8 and TRBJ1-1; D is uncertain. From germline, CDR1 is SGHTS and CDR2 YDEGEE. Trimming took off 1 base at V and 6 bases at J, with 4 bases between the two ends. There are 11 residues in the CDR3. The CDR3 spells CASSLRAEAFF. The CDR3 DNA reads as TGTGCCAGCAGCTTGCGGGCTGAAGCTTTCTTT.

This chain uses TRBV5-1 with TRBJ1-1; no reliable D call. Trimming stripped 6 bases from V and 6 bases from J, with 21 bases between. Germline V gene lookup returns CDR1 SGHRS and CDR2 YFSETQ. The CDR3 runs 15 residues. CDR3 region: CASNPGAREFSEAFF. The CDR3 coding sequence is TGCGCCAGCAACCCCGGTGCTCGGGAATTTTCTGAAGCTTTCTTT.

The chain links TRBV5-1 to TRBJ1-6; D is uncertain. Trimming removed 5 bases at V and 9 bases at J, with 15 bases between. Germline V CDR1 and CDR2: SGHRS, YFSETQ. The CDR3 loop spans 14 amino acids. The CDR3 here is CASRTGELSSPLHF. CDR3 nucleotide sequence: TGCGCCAGCAGAACCGGGGAGCTGAGTTCACCCCTCCACTTT.

The rearrangement joins TRBV7-2 to TRBJ2-7; 7 bases map to TRBD2. There are 16 residues in the CDR3. The V and J ends lost 5 bases and 3 bases, in that order; junction bases with no gene match: 13. The V gene's germline CDR1 is SGHTA and CDR2 FQGNSA. As DNA, the CDR3 is TGTGCCAGCAGCCATAGCGGGCCCCCGTCGGGCTACGAGCAGTACTTC. This gives the protein CASSHSGPPSGYEQYF.